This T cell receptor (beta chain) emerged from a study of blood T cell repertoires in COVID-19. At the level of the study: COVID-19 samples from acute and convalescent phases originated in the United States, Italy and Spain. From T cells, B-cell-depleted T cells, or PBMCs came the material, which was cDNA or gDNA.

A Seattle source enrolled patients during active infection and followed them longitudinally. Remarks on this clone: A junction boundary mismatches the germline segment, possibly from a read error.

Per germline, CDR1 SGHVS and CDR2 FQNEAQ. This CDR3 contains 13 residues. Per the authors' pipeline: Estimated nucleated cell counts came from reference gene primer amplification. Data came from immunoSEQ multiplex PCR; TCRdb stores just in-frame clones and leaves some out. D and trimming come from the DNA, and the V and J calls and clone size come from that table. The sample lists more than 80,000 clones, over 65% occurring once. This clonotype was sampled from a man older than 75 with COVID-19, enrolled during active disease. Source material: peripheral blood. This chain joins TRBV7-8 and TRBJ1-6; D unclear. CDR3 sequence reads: CASSSSDNSPLHF. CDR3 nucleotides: TGTGCCAGCAGCTCCTCCGATAATTCACCCCTCCACTTT.